Presented here are 8 T cell receptor beta chains from one specimen sequenced in a study of regulatory T cells in long-lasting Graves disease. Investigators prepared the TCR beta libraries by applying iRepertoire HTBI primers and Arm-PCR of CDR3 regions. TCRdb re-called the multiplex PCR reads with MiXCR, one entry per CDR3 protein. The sample holds a few hundred thousand distinct CDR3 sequences; 16% are singletons and the top ten take 30%. The time point was: newly diagnosed GD, antithyroid drugs for less than 3 months. The TCR library was prepared using RNA isolated from PBMCs. These same data were also listed under a study on T cells in Graves' hyperthyroidism and ophthalmopathy.

Sequences were derived from peripheral blood mononuclear cells (PBMCs), sampled at new diagnosis, from a patient treated with antithyroid drugs. The receptors originated from a man between 35 and 55 years old with Graves disease.

V gene TRBV29-1 combines with J gene TRBJ1-3, with TRBD1 matching 10 bases. The CDR3 runs 14 residues. Trimming cost V 5 bases and J 1 base; bases outside gene matches: 2. Germline V gene lookup returns CDR1 SQVTM and CDR2 ANQGSEA. The CDR3 is CSVRDRGSGNTIYF. Written as DNA, the CDR3 is TGCAGCGTTCGGGACAGGGGTTCTGGAAACACCATATATTTT.

This clonotype was counted many times. The chain recombines TRBV30 with TRBJ1-6; weak D call: TRBD1 (6 bases). CDR3 length: 12 residues. CDR1 is GTSNPN, CDR2 SVGIG, per germline (reference sequence). The CDR3 protein is CANGQHSSPLHF. In DNA form, the CDR3 reads TGTGCAAATGGACAGCACAGTTCACCCCTCCACTTT.

About this clonotype itself: The junction and the germline gene differ at one end; a read error may be behind it. The V gene is TRBV11-2, the J gene TRBJ2-1; D uncertain. The J call may be faulty, since TRBJ2-5 better matches the DNA end. The CDR3 runs 13 residues. Germline V gene data show CDR1 as SGHAT and CDR2 as FQNNGV. The CDR3 spells CAGSVASWGTQYF. CDR3 bases: TGTGCCGGCAGTGTTGCAAGCTGGGGGACCCAGTACTTC.

Worth noting for this clonotype: It is unclear where the CDR3 begins or ends on the DNA, so no DNA is shown, and the CDR3 is as TCRdb lists it. CDR3 region: CASSFYICSADQGVRNQPQHF. V gene TRBV12-3 or TRBV12-4 combines with J gene TRBJ1-5; the D call in the table, TRBD1, was not verified against the DNA. From its first to its last residue, the CDR3 has 21 amino acids.

In its sample, this clonotype was seen many times. V is TRBV7-2 and J is TRBJ2-7, with D hard to call. From germline, CDR1 is SGHTA and CDR2 FQGNSA. V lost 1 base to trimming and J lost 3 bases, with 13 bases between them. The CDR3 has 15 amino acids. CDR3 sequence reads: CASSLGAGPYYEQYF. Here the CDR3 DNA reads TGTGCCAGCAGCTTAGGCGCTGGACCTTACTACGAGCAGTACTTC.

V usage is TRBV5-1 and J usage is TRBJ2-1, with 8 bases that match TRBD1. V lost 2 bases, J lost 6 bases, and 7 bases stayed unmatched. Germline CDR1 is SGHRS and CDR2 is YFSETQ. The CDR3 is 15 residues long. CDR3 sequence (DNA): TGCGCCAGCAGCTTAGGACAGGGATCGGGCAATGAGCAGTTCTTC. This sequence encodes CASSLGQGSGNEQFF.

This clonotype came up many times. V usage is TRBV5-5 and J usage is TRBJ2-7; 9 bases match TRBD1. Germline CDR1 SGHKS, CDR2 YYEKEE (reference sequence). This CDR3 comprises 14 residues. V shed 2 bases, J shed 4 bases, and the junction held 4 bases outside the gene matches. The CDR3 DNA sequence: TGTGCCAGCAGCTTTGTTGGGACAGGGTACGAGCAGTACTTC. Its protein is CASSFVGTGYEQYF.

This clonotype was seen ten or more times. The chain carries TRBV2 and TRBJ1-1, with D uncertain. In germline, CDR1 is SNHLY, CDR2 FYNNEI. V lost 3 bases and J 0 bases, leaving 17 bases between the germline ends. The CDR3 has 17 amino acids. CDR3 nucleotide sequence: TGTGCCAGCAGTGATCTACAGCCACGCAGCATGAACACTGAAGCTTTCTTT. Translating it yields CASSDLQPRSMNTEAFF.